The present entry profiles one TCR beta chain with its context. This clone showed up just a few times. The antigen this receptor binds is unknown. Per-nucleotide qualities are absent, and no much larger clonotype sits a single base away. The time point label corresponds to: week 11, during vaccination. Each vaccine dose, consisting of 300 ug of a 20-mer mutant IDH1 peptide in Montanide, was administered subcutaneously with topical imiquimod. The donors had newly diagnosed IDH1-mutant astrocytomas of WHO grade 3 or 4 that showed loss of nuclear ATRX. The samples were drawn from NOA16, a multicentre, single-arm, open-label phase I trial in Germany that tested a mutant IDH1 peptide vaccine in humans for the first time. Genomic DNA for TCRB sequencing was extracted from EDTA blood using the DNeasy Blood and Tissue Kit. Libraries were constructed by the immunoSEQ multiplex PCR assay. The hsTCRB Kit was used according to the manufacturer's protocol to amplify rearranged TCR beta chain sequences. Sequencing of TCRB libraries was carried out on an Illumina MiSeq. Per the original workflow: The proprietary platform of the kit vendor was used for demultiplexing, trimming and gene mapping. Imported from immuneACCESS, the table was reduced by TCRdb to in-frame sequences with V and J called. These copies leave out some clones; in studies compared against another copy, an unresolved V gene accounts for under half, and the cause of the remainder is not known. V and J calls and clone size follow that table, whereas D and trimming were derived from the DNA. The sample table lists 100,000 to 150,000 clones, around four fifths of them with a count of one. The top ten constitute 4.5% to 5.5% of the sample.

This specimen belongs to a study of a mutant IDH1 vaccine in newly diagnosed glioma (dated by TCRdb to about 2021). About the investigation overall: Patients were given eight vaccinations, in weeks 1, 3, 5, 7, 11, 15, 19 and 23, which matched visits V03 through V10. Longitudinal TCRB deep sequencing was done for 25 to 30 treated patients, wherever samples were available for exploratory analyses. Vaccination was initiated 4-6 weeks after radiotherapy alone, or concurrently with temozolomide cycles in the chemotherapy-containing groups. Prior to enrollment, standard therapy consisting of radiotherapy alone, temozolomide alone, or radiochemotherapy with temozolomide had been administered to patients, with the combination being received by most patients. Of the 32 patients who were treated, 62.5% were male and about 40% were female, and the mean age was approximately 40 years. Six visits were used for peripheral blood collection: V03 (baseline), V05, V07, V10, V12 and V13.

Overall study outcomes, separate from this receptor: It was noted by the authors that analyses of patient blood samples could not be reproduced owing to sample limitations. Immune responses induced by the vaccine were seen in roughly 95% of patients across multiple MHC alleles. Pseudoprogression seemed to be unrelated to changes in the top peripheral T cell clonotypes found by TCRB sequencing. Availability determined which PBMC samples were chosen for TCRB deep sequencing.

CDR1 and CDR2 are read off the germline V gene (reference sequence) as SGHNT and YYREEE. The CDR3 runs 13 residues from the cysteine to the phenylalanine. CDR3 DNA is the only sequence kept; it has 39 bases, read in frame from the first base. The germline ends are 11 bases apart after V is trimmed by 5 bases and J by 3 bases. Rearrangement joined TRBV5-4 to TRBJ1-1, with no confident D gene call. The receptor was isolated from a man aged 35 to 55 with glioma. The specimen comprised PBMCs, sampled from a glioma patient whose treatment included an IDH1 peptide vaccine. The CDR3 has the sequence CASSGLVHTEAFF. Read as DNA, the sequence is TGTGCCAGCAGTGGGCTGGTACACACTGAAGCTTTCTTT. The CDR3 plus the reference TRBV5-4 and TRBJ1-1 genes for the other parts give the full variable domain: ETGVTQSPTHLIKTRGQQVTLRCSSQSGHNTVSWYQQALGQGPQFIFQYYREEENGRGNFPPRFSGLQFPNYSSELNVNALELDDSALYLCASSGLVHTEAFFGQGTRLTVV.